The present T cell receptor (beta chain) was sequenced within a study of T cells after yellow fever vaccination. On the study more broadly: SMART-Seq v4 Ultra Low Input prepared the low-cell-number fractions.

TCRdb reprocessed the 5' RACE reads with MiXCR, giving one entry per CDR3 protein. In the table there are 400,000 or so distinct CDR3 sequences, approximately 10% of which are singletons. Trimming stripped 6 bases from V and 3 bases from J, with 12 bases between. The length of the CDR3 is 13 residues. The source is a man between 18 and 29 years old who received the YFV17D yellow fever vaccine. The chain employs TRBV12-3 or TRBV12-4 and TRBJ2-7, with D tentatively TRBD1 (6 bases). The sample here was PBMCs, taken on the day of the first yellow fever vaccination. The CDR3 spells CASSPSGVYEQYV. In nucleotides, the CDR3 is TGTGCCAGCAGCCCGTCAGGGGTCTACGAGCAGTACGTC.